The 23 T cell receptor beta chains presented below share a single source sample, sequenced in a study of cytomegalovirus exposure and HLA in healthy donors. Primers for the PCR totalled 60 Vbeta and 13 Jbeta. Sequencing was performed with immunoSEQ multiplex PCR; in TCRdb, only in-frame clones are kept and a portion is missing. The table lists some 110,000 clones, around 75% of them singletons. Sequencing was done on a sample of PBMCs. The source of these receptors is a man aged 25-40 years in good health and CMV-seronegative.

This clone has only a few counts. The chain carries TRBV19 and TRBJ2-5; maybe TRBD2 (5 bases). Between the trimmed V and J ends, which lost 5 bases and 4 bases, there was a span of 11 bases. Germline V gives CDR1 LNHDA, CDR2 SQIVND (reference sequence). There are 13 residues in the CDR3. CDR3 protein: CASSGWETETQYF. CDR3 DNA sequence: TGTGCCAGTAGTGGGTGGGAGACAGAGACCCAGTACTTC. Full variable domain (missing parts from reference TRBV19 and TRBJ2-5): DGGITQSPKYLFRKEGQNVTLSCEQNLNHDAMYWYRQDPGQGLRLIYYSQIVNDFQKGDIAEGYSVSREKKESFPLTVTSAQKNPTAFYLCASSGWETETQYFGPGTRLLVL.

V gene TRBV18 combines with J gene TRBJ2-3; D perhaps matches TRBD2 (6 bases). Trimming removed 3 bases at V and 2 bases at J, with 15 bases between. This CDR3 spans 16 amino acids. Germline loops: CDR1 KGHSH, CDR2 LQKENI. The CDR3 here is CASSPLNEGLTDTQYF. The CDR3 nucleotides read TGTGCCAGCTCACCGTTGAATGAGGGACTCACAGATACGCAGTATTTT. Combining the CDR3 with reference TRBV18 and TRBJ2-3 gives the whole variable domain NAGVMQNPRHLVRRRGQEARLRCSPMKGHSHVYWYRQLPEEGLKFMVYLQKENIIDESGMPKERFSAEFPKEGPSILRIQQVVRGDSAAYFCASSPLNEGLTDTQYFGPGTRLTVL.

This chain connects TRBV7-2 to TRBJ1-2; 8 bases match TRBD1. This CDR3 is built from 13 residues. Germline V CDR1 and CDR2: SGHTA, FQGNSA. Losses at the gene ends were 6 bases for V and 6 bases for J; bases not matched to a gene: 6. CDR3 sequence: CASRSQGADGYTF. DNA for the CDR3: TGTGCCAGCAGGAGCCAGGGGGCGGATGGCTACACCTTC. The variable domain in full, completed from reference TRBV7-2 and TRBJ1-2, reads GAGVSQSPSNKVTEKGKDVELRCDPISGHTALYWYRQSLGQGLEFLIYFQGNSAPDKSGLPSDRFSAERTGGSVSTLTIQRTQQEDSAVYLCASRSQGADGYTFGSGTRLTVV.

CDR3 sequence reads: CASSVRTATDTQYF. The CDR3, as DNA: TGTGCCAGTAGTGTTAGGACAGCCACAGATACGCAGTATTTT. The genes are TRBV19 and TRBJ2-3; TRBD1 is a possible D gene (6 bases). Per germline, CDR1 LNHDA and CDR2 SQIVND (reference sequence). This CDR3 contains 14 residues. V was clipped by 5 bases and J by 2 bases, with 11 bases between them.

The chain uses TRBV7-2 and TRBJ2-4, with 12 bases aligning to TRBD2. After removal of 5 bases from V and 8 bases from J, the junction contained 4 bases not matched to a gene. Germline CDR1 SGHTA, CDR2 FQGNSA. CDR3 length equals 14 residues. The chain's CDR3 is CASSRTSGADIQYF. The CDR3 nucleotides are TGTGCCAGCAGCCGGACTAGCGGGGCTGACATTCAGTACTTC.

The chain couples TRBV21-1 to TRBJ1-4; TRBD1 reflects the table's D call only, with no check against the DNA. TRBV21-1 is termed a pseudogene. The CDR3 is 16 residues long. For the CDR3, the DNA is TGTGCCAGCACCTCCTTCGACAGGGCGGATAATGAAAAACTGTTTTTT. It yields the protein CASTSFDRADNEKLFF.

The V gene is TRBV7-3, the J gene TRBJ2-1; 10 bases match TRBD2. Losses at the gene ends were 5 bases for V and 0 bases for J; bases not matched to a gene: 13. Germline V gene sequence: CDR1 SGHTA, CDR2 FQGTGA. The CDR3 totals 19 residues. CDR3 region: CASSLLAGGSGSSYNEQFF. The CDR3 coding sequence is TGTGCCAGCAGCCTATTAGCGGGAGGCAGCGGATCCTCCTACAATGAGCAGTTCTTC.

The V and J genes are TRBV6-5 and TRBJ1-2; 8 positions match TRBD1. CDR3 length: 14 amino acids. The ends lost 11 bases at V and 3 bases at J; junction bases unmatched: 11. CDR1 is MNHEY, CDR2 SVGAGI, per germline. The chain's CDR3 is CAAGRTGSDYGYTF. The CDR3 nucleotides read TGTGCCGCCGGGCGGACAGGGAGCGACTATGGCTACACCTTC.

CDR3 sequence: CASSEAADTDTQYF. CDR3 DNA: TGTGCCAGCAGTGAAGCGGCAGATACAGATACGCAGTATTTT. J is TRBJ2-3 and V is TRBV2; no firm D call. The CDR3 sequence is 14 residues long. V lost 0 bases to trimming and J lost 3 bases, with 7 bases between them. The germline CDR1 and CDR2 sequences are SNHLY and FYNNEI. Combining the CDR3 with reference TRBV2 and TRBJ2-3 gives the whole variable domain EPEVTQTPSHQVTQMGQEVILRCVPISNHLYFYWYRQILGQKVEFLVSFYNNEISEKSEIFDDQFSVERPDGSNFTLKIRSTKLEDSAMYFCASSEAADTDTQYFGPGTRLTVL.

This chain uses TRBV10-3 with TRBJ2-7, with 7 bases matching TRBD2. V trimming: 3 bases; J trimming: 7 bases; junction bases outside the gene matches: 6. This CDR3 has 13 residues. Germline lookup yields CDR1 ENHRY and CDR2 SYGVKD. The chain's CDR3 is CAISDGGLREQYF. CDR3 coding DNA: TGTGCCATCAGTGACGGGGGGTTGAGGGAGCAGTACTTC.

This sequence joins TRBV6-5 and TRBJ1-3; no reliable D call. V shed 0 bases and J shed 2 bases, with 8 bases lying between them. The CDR3 runs 15 residues. Germline CDR1 MNHEY, CDR2 SVGAGI. The CDR3 DNA follows: TGTGCCAGCAGTTACTCACAAGTGGCTGGAAACACCATATATTTT. It codes for CASSYSQVAGNTIYF.

The chain carries TRBV5-1 and TRBJ2-7; TRBD2 matches 8 bases. The CDR3 loop spans 15 amino acids. Germline CDR1 reads SGHRS; CDR2 reads YFSETQ. J was trimmed by 3 bases and V by 1 base; bases with no gene match: 6. CDR3 nucleotides: TGCGCCAGCAGCTTGTTTAGCGGGACGGGCTACGAGCAGTACTTC. This encodes CASSLFSGTGYEQYF.

The chain carries TRBV6-5 and TRBJ2-1; D is unresolved. Per the germline V gene, CDR1 is MNHEY and CDR2 is SVGAGI. This CDR3 comprises 13 residues. Trimming left V 0 bases short and J 3 bases short, with 3 bases between. CDR3 DNA: TGTGCCAGCAGTTACTCCCACTACAATGAGCAGTTCTTC. Translating gives CASSYSHYNEQFF.

This clone was picked up a small number of times. The chain is built from TRBV6-1 and TRBJ2-7, with TRBD1 matching 10 bases. The J segment lost 7 bases and the V segment lost 3 bases, leaving 6 bases of the junction unmatched. Germline CDR1 and CDR2: MNHNS and SASEGT. The CDR3 has 14 residues. The DNA of the CDR3 is TGTGCCAGCAGTGACGGGACAGGGGTCGAGGAGCAGTACTTC. Its protein product is CASSDGTGVEEQYF.

This clone was detected only once. The chain uses TRBV7-9 and TRBJ2-5, with 7 positions matching TRBD2. The CDR3 sequence is 15 residues long. The V segment lost 0 bases and the J segment 4 bases; nucleotides outside the gene matches: 5. Per the germline V gene, CDR1 is SEHNR and CDR2 is FQNEAQ (reference sequence). CDR3 residues: CASSLAAGRGETQYF. The CDR3 nucleotides are TGTGCCAGCAGCTTAGCGGCAGGGAGGGGAGAGACCCAGTACTTC.

This chain links TRBV28 with TRBJ1-3, with 7 bases matching TRBD1. Germline CDR1 is MDHEN and CDR2 is SYDVKM. CDR3 length equals 12 residues. J gave up 6 bases and V 8 bases, and 4 bases lay outside the gene matches. The CDR3 DNA sequence: TGTGCCAGCTCGACAGGGTCAAACACCATATATTTT. Amino acid sequence: CASSTGSNTIYF.

A single count supports this clone. The rearrangement joins TRBV28 to TRBJ2-1, with TRBD2 identical over 9 bases. The V gene's germline CDR1 is MDHEN and CDR2 SYDVKM. The CDR3 has 15 amino acids. With V trimmed by 2 bases and J by 6 bases, 5 bases remained unmatched. Written as DNA, the CDR3 is TGTGCCAGCAGTTTACCTTCTAGCGGGGTCAATGAGCAGTTCTTC. As protein: CASSLPSSGVNEQFF.

The J gene is TRBJ1-1, the V gene TRBV4-3; D may be TRBD1 (6 bases). In germline, CDR1 is LGHNA, CDR2 YSLEER. V was cut by 1 base and J by 5 bases, with 8 bases left in between. The CDR3 length is 13 residues. The CDR3 coding sequence is TGCGCCAGCAGCCAAGCCGGGACAACTGAAGCTTTCTTT. Residues: CASSQAGTTEAFF.

The chain uses TRBV7-2 and TRBJ1-2; TRBD1 might be the D (6 bases). The V gene lost 3 bases and the J gene lost 1 base, with 12 bases spanning the gap. Per the germline V gene, CDR1 is SGHTA and CDR2 is FQGNSA. The CDR3 runs 15 residues. DNA of the CDR3: TGTGCCAGCAGCTTCCCCAAGGGGGATAACTATGGCTACACCTTC. It is translated as CASSFPKGDNYGYTF.

The chain employs TRBV28 and TRBJ1-5; tentative D call: TRBD1 (6 bases). Germline-derived CDR1 and CDR2 are MDHEN and SYDVKM. The CDR3 length is 13 residues. Trimming took 3 bases from V and 7 from J, leaving 10 bases between them. The CDR3 reads CASSLGDRQPQHF. The CDR3 DNA follows: TGTGCCAGCAGTTTGGGCGACAGGCAGCCCCAGCATTTT.

The J gene is TRBJ2-3, the V gene TRBV6-1; 9 nucleotides agree with TRBD2. Unmatched junction bases numbered 11, after V lost 11 bases and J lost 2 bases. The CDR3 length is 15 residues. Germline loops: CDR1 MNHNS, CDR2 SASEGT. The CDR3, as DNA: TGTGCCCTCGGGGCTAGCGGGGCCCCCACAGATACGCAGTATTTT. Translated: CALGASGAPTDTQYF.

This chain joins TRBV6-5 and TRBJ1-1, with TRBD1 as a possible D gene (5 bases). The CDR3 length is 14 residues. Germline V gene data show CDR1 as MNHEY and CDR2 as SVGAGI. V was trimmed by 2 bases and J by 7 bases, leaving 14 bases between them. The CDR3 loop reads CASSYGLSGVEAFF. CDR3 DNA: TGTGCCAGCAGTTACGGGCTATCGGGGGTTGAAGCTTTCTTT.

This sequence joins TRBV7-6 and TRBJ2-3, with 11 bases fitting TRBD2. From germline, CDR1 is SGHVS and CDR2 FNYEAQ. This CDR3 region has 17 residues. Trimming cost V 1 base and J 4 bases; bases outside gene matches: 7. CDR3 in amino acids: CASSLGVAGGLADTQYF. The DNA of the CDR3 is TGTGCCAGCAGCTTAGGGGTAGCGGGGGGGCTCGCAGATACGCAGTATTTT.